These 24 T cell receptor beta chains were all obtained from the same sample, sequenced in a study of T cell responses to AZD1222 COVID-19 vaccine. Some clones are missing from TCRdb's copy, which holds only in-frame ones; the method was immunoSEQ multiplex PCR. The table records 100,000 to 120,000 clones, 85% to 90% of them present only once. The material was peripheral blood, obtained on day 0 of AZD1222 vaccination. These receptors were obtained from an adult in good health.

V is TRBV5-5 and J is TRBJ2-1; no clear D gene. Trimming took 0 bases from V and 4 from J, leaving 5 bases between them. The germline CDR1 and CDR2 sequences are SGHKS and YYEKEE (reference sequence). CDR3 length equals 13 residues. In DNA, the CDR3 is TGTGCCAGCAGCTTGGAACAGTACAATGAGCAGTTCTTC. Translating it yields CASSLEQYNEQFF. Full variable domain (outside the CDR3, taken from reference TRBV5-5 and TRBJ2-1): DAGVTQSPTHLIKTRGQQVTLRCSPISGHKSVSWYQQVLGQGPQFIFQYYEKEERGRGNFPDRFSARQFPNYSSELNVNALLLGDSALYLCASSLEQYNEQFFGPGTRLTVL.

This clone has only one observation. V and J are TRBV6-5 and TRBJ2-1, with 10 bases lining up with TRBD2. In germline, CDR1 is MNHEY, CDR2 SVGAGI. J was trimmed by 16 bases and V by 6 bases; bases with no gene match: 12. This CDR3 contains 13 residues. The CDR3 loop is CASRSTSGAPGFF. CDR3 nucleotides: TGTGCCAGCAGATCCACTAGCGGGGCCCCGGGCTTCTTC.

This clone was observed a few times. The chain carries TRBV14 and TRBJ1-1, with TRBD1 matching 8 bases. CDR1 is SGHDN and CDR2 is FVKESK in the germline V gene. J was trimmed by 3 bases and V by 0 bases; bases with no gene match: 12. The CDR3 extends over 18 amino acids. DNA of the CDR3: TGTGCCAGCAGCCAAGATCCCCCAGGGGGCGCAGTCGACACTGAAGCTTTCTTT. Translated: CASSQDPPGGAVDTEAFF.

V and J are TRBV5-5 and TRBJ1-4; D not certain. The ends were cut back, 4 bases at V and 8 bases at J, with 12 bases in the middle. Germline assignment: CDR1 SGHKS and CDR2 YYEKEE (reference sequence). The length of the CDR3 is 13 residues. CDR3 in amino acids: CASSRVSDEKLFF. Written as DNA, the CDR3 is TGTGCCAGCAGCCGGGTATCAGACGAAAAACTGTTTTTT.

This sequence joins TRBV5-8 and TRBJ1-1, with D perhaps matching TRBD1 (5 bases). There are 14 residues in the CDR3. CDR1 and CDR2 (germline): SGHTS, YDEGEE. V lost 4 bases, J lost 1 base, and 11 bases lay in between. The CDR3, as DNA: TGTGCCAGCAGCCCCCCAGGGCGGAACACTGAAGCTTTCTTT. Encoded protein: CASSPPGRNTEAFF.

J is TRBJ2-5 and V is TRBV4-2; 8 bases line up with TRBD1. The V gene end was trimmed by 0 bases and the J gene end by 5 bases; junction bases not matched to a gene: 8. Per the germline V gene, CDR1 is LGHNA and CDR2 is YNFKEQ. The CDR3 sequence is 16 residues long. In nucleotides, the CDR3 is TGTGCCAGCAGCCAAGAAAGGCAGGGGGCTGGGGAGACCCAGTACTTC. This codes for CASSQERQGAGETQYF.

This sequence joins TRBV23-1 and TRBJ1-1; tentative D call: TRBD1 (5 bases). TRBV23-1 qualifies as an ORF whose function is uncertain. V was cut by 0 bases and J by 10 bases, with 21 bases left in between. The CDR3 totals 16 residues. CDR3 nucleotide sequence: TGCGCCAGCAGTCAATCGTCGGGGCAGGGAGGGCCCGGAGCTTTCTTT. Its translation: CASSQSSGQGGPGAFF.

The CDR3 nucleotides are TGTGCCAGCAGCCAGTCTAGTTCCGGGGAGCTGTTTTTT. Translating it yields CASSQSSSGELFF. This chain connects TRBV3-1 (or the pseudogene TRBV3-2) to TRBJ2-2; unclear D gene. Germline V gene lookup returns CDR1 LGHDT and CDR2 YNNKEL (reference sequence). The CDR3 is made up of 13 amino acids. V was shortened by 3 bases and J by 6 bases, with 8 bases between the two germline ends.

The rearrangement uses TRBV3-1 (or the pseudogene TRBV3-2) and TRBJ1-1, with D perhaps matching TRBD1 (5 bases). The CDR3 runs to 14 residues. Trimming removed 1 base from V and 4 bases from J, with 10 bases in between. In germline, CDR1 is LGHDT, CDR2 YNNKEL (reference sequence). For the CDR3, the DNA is TGTGCCAGCAGCCAAGCACGTGGGGGCACTGAAGCTTTCTTT. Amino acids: CASSQARGGTEAFF.

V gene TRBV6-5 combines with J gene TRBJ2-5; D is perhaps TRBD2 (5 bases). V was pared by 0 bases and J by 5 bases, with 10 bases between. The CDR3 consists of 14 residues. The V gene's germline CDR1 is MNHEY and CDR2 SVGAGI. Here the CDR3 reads CASSYSKTGETQYF. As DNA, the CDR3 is TGTGCCAGCAGTTACTCAAAGACGGGGGAGACCCAGTACTTC.

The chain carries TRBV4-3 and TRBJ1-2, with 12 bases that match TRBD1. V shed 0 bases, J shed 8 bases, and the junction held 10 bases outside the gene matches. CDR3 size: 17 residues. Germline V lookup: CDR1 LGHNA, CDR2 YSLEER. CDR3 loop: CASSQEGSGTGGVGYTF. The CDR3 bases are TGCGCCAGCAGCCAAGAGGGATCCGGGACAGGGGGCGTAGGCTACACCTTC.

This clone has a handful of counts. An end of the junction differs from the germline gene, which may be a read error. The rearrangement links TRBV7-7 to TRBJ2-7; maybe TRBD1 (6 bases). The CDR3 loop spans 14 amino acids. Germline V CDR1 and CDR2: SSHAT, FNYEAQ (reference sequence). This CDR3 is CASSLTGSRYEQYF. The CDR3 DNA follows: TGTGCTAGCAGCTTGACAGGTTCTCGCTACGAGCAGTACTTC.

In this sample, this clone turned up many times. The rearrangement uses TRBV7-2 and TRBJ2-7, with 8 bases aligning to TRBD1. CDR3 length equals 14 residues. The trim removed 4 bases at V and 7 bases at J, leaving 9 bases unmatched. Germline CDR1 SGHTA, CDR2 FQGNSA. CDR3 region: CASSSPGQDLEQYF. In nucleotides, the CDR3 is TGTGCCAGCAGCTCACCGGGACAGGACTTAGAGCAGTACTTC.

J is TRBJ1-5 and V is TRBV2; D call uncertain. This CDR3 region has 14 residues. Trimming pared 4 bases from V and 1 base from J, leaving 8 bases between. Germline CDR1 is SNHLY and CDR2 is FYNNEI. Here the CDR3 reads CASSGLRSNQPQHF. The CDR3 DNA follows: TGTGCCAGCAGTGGTTTGAGGAGCAATCAGCCCCAGCATTTT.

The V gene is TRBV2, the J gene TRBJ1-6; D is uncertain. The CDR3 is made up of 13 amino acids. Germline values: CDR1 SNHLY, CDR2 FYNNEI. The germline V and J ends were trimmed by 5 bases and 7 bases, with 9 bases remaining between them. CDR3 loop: CASSSGSNSPLHF. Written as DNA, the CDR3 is TGTGCCAGCAGTAGCGGATCCAATTCACCCCTCCACTTT.

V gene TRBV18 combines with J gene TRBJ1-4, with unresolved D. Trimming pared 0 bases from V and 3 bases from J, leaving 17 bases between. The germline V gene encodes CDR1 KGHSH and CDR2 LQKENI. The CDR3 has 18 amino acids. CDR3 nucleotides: TGTGCCAGCTCACCACCTCTTAGGGCGGCAGAAGCTAATGAAAAACTGTTTTTT. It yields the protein CASSPPLRAAEANEKLFF.

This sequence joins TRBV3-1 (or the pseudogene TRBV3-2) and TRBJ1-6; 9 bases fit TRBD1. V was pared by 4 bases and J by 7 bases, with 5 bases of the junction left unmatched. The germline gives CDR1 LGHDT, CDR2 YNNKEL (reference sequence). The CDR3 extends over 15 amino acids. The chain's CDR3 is CASSRGQGRNSPLHF. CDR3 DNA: TGTGCCAGCAGCCGCGGACAGGGGCGCAATTCACCCCTCCACTTT.

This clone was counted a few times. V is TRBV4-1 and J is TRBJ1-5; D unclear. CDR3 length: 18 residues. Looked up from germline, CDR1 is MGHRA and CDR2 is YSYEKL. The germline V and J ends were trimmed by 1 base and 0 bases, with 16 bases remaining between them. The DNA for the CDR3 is TGCGCCAGCAGCCAAGGTCCGAGCGGGATTTATAGCAATCAGCCCCAGCATTTT. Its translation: CASSQGPSGIYSNQPQHF.

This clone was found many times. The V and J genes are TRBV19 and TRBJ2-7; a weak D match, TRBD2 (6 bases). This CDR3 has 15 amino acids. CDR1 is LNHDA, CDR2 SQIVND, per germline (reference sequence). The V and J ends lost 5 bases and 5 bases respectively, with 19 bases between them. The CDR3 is CASSSSRDLAHEQYF. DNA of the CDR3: TGTGCCAGTAGTTCCTCCCGGGACTTGGCCCACGAGCAGTACTTC.

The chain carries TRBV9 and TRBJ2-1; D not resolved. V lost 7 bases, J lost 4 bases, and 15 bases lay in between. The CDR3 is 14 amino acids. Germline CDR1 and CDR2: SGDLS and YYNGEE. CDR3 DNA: TGTGCCAGCGAAACCCCCGACGGGTACAATGAGCAGTTCTTC. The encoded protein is CASETPDGYNEQFF.

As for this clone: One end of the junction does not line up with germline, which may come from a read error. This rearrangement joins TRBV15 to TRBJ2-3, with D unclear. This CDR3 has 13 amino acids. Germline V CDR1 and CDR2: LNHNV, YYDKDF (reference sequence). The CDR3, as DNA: TGTGCCACCAGCAGAGATGGCGCGTATACCCAGTATTTT. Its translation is CATSRDGAYTQYF.

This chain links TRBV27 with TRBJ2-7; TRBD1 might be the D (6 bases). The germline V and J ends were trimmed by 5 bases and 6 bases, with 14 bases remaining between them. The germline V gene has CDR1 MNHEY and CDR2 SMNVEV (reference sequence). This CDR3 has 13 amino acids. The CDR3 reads CASSPGNRVEQYF. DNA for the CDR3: TGTGCCAGCAGTCCTGGCAACAGGGTCGAGCAGTACTTC.

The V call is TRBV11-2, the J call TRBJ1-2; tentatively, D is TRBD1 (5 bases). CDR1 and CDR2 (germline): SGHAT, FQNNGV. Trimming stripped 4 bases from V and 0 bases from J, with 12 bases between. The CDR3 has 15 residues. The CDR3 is CASSSAGAANYGYTF. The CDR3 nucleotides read TGTGCCAGCAGCTCCGCTGGGGCAGCTAACTATGGCTACACCTTC.

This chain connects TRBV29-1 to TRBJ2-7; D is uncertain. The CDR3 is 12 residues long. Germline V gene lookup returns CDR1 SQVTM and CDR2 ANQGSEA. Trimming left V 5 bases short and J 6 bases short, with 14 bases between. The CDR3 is CSVFRFYAEQYF. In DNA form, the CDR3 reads TGCAGCGTTTTTAGGTTCTATGCCGAGCAGTACTTC.